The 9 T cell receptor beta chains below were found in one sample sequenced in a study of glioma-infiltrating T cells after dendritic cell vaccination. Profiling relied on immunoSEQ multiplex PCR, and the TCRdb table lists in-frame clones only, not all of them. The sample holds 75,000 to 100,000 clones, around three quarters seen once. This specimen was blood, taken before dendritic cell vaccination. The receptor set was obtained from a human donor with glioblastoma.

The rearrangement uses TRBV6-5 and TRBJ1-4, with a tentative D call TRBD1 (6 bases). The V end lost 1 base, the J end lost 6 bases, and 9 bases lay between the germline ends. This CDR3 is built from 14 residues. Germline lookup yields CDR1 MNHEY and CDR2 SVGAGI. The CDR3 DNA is TGTGCCAGCAGTTACTGGGGGCCCGATGAAAAACTGTTTTTT. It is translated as CASSYWGPDEKLFF.

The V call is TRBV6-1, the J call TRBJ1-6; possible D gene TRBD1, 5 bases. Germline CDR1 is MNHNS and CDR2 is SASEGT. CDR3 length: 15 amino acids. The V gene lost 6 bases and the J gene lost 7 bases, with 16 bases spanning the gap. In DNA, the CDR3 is TGTGCCAGCAGCCGGCGGGGACGGGCAAATTCACCCCTCCACTTT. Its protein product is CASSRRGRANSPLHF.

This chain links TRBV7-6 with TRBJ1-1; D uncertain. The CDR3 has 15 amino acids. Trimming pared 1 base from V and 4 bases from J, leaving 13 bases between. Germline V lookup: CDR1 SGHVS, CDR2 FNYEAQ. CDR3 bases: TGTGCCAGCAGCTTAGACCGCTCCCGCGGCACTGAAGCTTTCTTT. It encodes CASSLDRSRGTEAFF.

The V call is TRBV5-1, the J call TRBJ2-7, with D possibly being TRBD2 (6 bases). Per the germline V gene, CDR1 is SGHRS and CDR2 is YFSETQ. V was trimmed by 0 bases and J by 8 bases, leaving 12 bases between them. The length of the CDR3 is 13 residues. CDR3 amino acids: CASSLEGGQQQYF. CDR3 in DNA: TGCGCCAGCAGCTTGGAAGGAGGGCAGCAGCAGTACTTC.

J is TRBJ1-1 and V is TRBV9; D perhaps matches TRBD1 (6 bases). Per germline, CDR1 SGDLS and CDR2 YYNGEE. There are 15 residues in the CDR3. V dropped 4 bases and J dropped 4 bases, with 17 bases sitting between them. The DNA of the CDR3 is TGTGCCAGCAGCCCGCCACAGGGAAGGGTCACTGAAGCTTTCTTT. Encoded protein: CASSPPQGRVTEAFF.

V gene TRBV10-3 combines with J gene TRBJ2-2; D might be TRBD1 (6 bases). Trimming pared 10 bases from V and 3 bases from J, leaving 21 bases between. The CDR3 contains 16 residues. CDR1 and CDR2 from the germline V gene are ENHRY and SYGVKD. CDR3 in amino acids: CASQDSATWDTGELFF. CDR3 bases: TGTGCCAGCCAGGACAGTGCCACTTGGGACACCGGGGAGCTGTTTTTT.

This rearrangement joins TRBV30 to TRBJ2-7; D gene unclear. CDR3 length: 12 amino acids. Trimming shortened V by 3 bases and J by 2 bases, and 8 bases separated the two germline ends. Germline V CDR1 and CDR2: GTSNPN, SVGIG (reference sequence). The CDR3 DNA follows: TGTGCCTGGAGCCCGCAGACCTACGAGCAGTACTTC. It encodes CAWSPQTYEQYF.

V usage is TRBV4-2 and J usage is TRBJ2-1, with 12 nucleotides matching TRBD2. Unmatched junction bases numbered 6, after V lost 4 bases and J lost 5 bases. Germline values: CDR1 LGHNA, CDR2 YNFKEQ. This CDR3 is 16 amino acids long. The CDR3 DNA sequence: TGTGCCAGCAGCCCCCGGACTAGCGGGAAGCACAATGAGCAGTTCTTC. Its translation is CASSPRTSGKHNEQFF.

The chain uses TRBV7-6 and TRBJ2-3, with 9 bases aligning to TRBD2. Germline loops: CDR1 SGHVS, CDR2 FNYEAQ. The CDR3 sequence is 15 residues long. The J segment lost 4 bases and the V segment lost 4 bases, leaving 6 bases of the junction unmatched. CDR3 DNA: TGTGCCAGCAGCTACCGCGGGAGGGACGCAGATACGCAGTATTTT. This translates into CASSYRGRDADTQYF.